This TCR beta chain was documented in a study of shared clonotypes between healthy human individuals. Study-wide points: Since donors were few, the genetic and exposure-history diversity represented was limited. The study found 4.5% to 5% of naive CD4 clonotypes shared across a few donors.

The CDR3 has 14 residues. DNA at approximately 200 ng, some 31,000 T cell genomes, went into sorted-subset replicate PCRs. Profiled with immunoSEQ multiplex PCR; TCRdb holds only in-frame clones, not every one. This table has over a million clones, 78% appearing once. As concerns this clone: The antigen remains unidentified.

Sequencing was done on a sample of memory CD4+ T cells from PBMCs. The subset was: CD45RA-negative fraction. This chain joins TRBV21-1 and TRBJ2-7; the D call of TRBD1 is as the table states it, not checked on the DNA. TRBV21-1 represents a pseudogene. This sequence originates from a man between 18 and 35 years old in good health. Some clones in this sample may be carry-over from other donors' samples. As DNA, the CDR3 is TGTGCCAGCAGCAAAGGGACAGGGGGCTACGAGCAGTACTTC. Its translation is CASSKGTGGYEQYF.